This T cell receptor beta chain stems from a study of glioma-infiltrating T cells after dendritic cell vaccination. Study-wide context: The vaccine used monocyte-derived dendritic cells pulsed overnight with autologous tumor lysate.

Using immunoSEQ multiplex PCR, the repertoire was profiled, and TCRdb retains in-frame clones only, with some absent. The sample has hundreds of clones, around nine tenths seen once. Germline CDR1 is MNHEY and CDR2 is SVGAGI. The CDR3 is 15 residues long. J was trimmed by 5 bases and V by 6 bases; bases with no gene match: 11. All glioblastoma patients lacked an isocitrate dehydrogenase mutation. The chain carries TRBV6-5 and TRBJ2-7, with 9 bases that match TRBD1. The TCR comes from a human donor with glioblastoma. The specimen comprised tumor tissue, sampled before dendritic cell vaccination. Here the CDR3 reads CASRGTGTGSDEQYF. DNA of the CDR3: TGTGCCAGCAGGGGGACCGGGACAGGGTCCGACGAGCAGTACTTC.